This T cell receptor (beta chain) is from a study of cytomegalovirus exposure and HLA in healthy donors. About the study: A subsequent analysis stated that the 90 to 150 validation repertoires were run on the same platform as the 650 to 850 first-cohort repertoires.

Worth noting for this clone: Its antigen is currently unknown.

General observations from the study: Subsequent analysis of the approximately 110 validation repertoires found a tendency for first-cohort TCR clusters to co-occur. Investigators reported approximately 170 TCR beta chains as tied to cytomegalovirus. The classifier, whose performance was assessed in both the original and validation cohorts, reportedly diagnosed cytomegalovirus status with high specificity and sensitivity.

Germline-derived CDR1 and CDR2 are SGHVS and FQNEAQ. This CDR3 comprises 15 residues. Trimming removed 5 bases from V and 5 bases from J; junction bases left unmatched: 9. Libraries were prepared by immunoSEQ multiplex PCR; TCRdb keeps only in-frame clonotypes and omits some of them. This table has about 160,000 clones, more than 70% appearing once. Sequenced: PBMCs. The chain has TRBV7-8 and TRBJ2-3, with 8 bases fitting TRBD1. The sequence came from a man aged 25-45 years in good health and CMV-seropositive. The CDR3: CASSRLGQGLDTQYF. Written as DNA, the CDR3 is TGTGCCAGCAGCCGGCTCGGACAGGGATTAGATACGCAGTATTTT.